These 16 T cell receptor beta chains came from one sample sequenced in a study of vaccination and CD4 T cells after COVID-19. TCRdb passed the PCR reads through MiXCR, listing each CDR3 protein once. The table lists about 22,000 distinct CDR3 sequences, more than 45% of them singletons. Here the sequenced sample was CD4+ T cells from blood, taken before SARS-CoV-2 vaccination. The receptors originated from a human donor who had recovered from COVID-19.

The genes are TRBV10-3 and TRBJ2-7; 7 bases fit TRBD1. The CDR3 extends over 14 amino acids. The germline gives CDR1 ENHRY, CDR2 SYGVKD. After removal of 3 bases from V and 4 bases from J, the junction contained 6 bases not matched to a gene. CDR3 in DNA: TGTGCCATCAGTGAAGGGGGCCCACGATACGAGCAGTACTTC. This encodes CAISEGGPRYEQYF.

In DNA form, the CDR3 reads TGCAGTGCTAGTGCGGATGACAATGAGCAGTTCTTC. This translates into CSASADDNEQFF. The rearrangement links TRBV20-1 to TRBJ2-1, with D unclear. Trimming removed 3 bases from V and 5 bases from J, with 8 bases in between. Germline V gives CDR1 DFQATT, CDR2 SNEGSKA (reference sequence). The CDR3 totals 12 residues.

The V call is TRBV2, the J call TRBJ2-7; D is unresolved. V was trimmed by 6 bases and J by 3 bases, leaving 9 bases between them. CDR3 length equals 12 residues. Germline V gives CDR1 SNHLY, CDR2 FYNNEI. CDR3 coding DNA: TGTGCCAGCAGATTAGGGTTCTACGAGCAGTACTTC. Encoded protein: CASRLGFYEQYF.

The chain combines TRBV28 with TRBJ1-4, with unresolved D. From germline, CDR1 is MDHEN and CDR2 SYDVKM. Trimming pared 4 bases from V and 11 bases from J, leaving 17 bases between. CDR3 length: 14 amino acids. Here the CDR3 reads CASSSPGPLGKLFF. The CDR3 DNA is TGTGCCAGCAGTTCCCCGGGTCCCCTGGGGAAACTGTTTTTT.

CDR3 bases: TGTGCCACCAGTGATTTCCGAAGAAGCTCCTACAATGAGCAGTTCTTC. Translation gives CATSDFRRSSYNEQFF. The chain joins TRBV24-1 to TRBJ2-1; D gene ambiguous. Germline-derived CDR1 and CDR2 are KGHDR and SFDVKD. V shed 1 base and J shed 0 bases, with 9 bases lying between them. This CDR3 is 16 amino acids long.

The J gene is TRBJ2-5, the V gene TRBV6-1; 7 bases match TRBD2. J lost 6 bases, V lost 7 bases, and 5 bases had no gene match. The CDR3 contains 12 residues. Germline lookup yields CDR1 MNHNS and CDR2 SASEGT. In DNA form, the CDR3 reads TGTGCCAGCAAAGGGGAGGGGAAGACCCAGTACTTC. It yields the protein CASKGEGKTQYF.

In this sample, this clonotype turned up once. This chain connects TRBV9 to TRBJ2-3, with D perhaps TRBD2 (7 bases). The CDR3 is 15 residues long. Germline-derived CDR1 and CDR2 are SGDLS and YYNGEE. V shed 2 bases and J shed 5 bases, with 15 bases lying between them. The CDR3 DNA is TGTGCCAGCAGCGTGAGGGAGGGGGTAGGAGATACGCAGTATTTT. Its protein is CASSVREGVGDTQYF. Drawing the rest from reference TRBV9 and TRBJ2-3, the complete variable domain is DSGVTQTPKHLITATGQRVTLRCSPRSGDLSVYWYQQSLDQGLQFLIQYYNGEERAKGNILERFSAQQFPDLHSELNLSSLELGDSALYFCASSVREGVGDTQYFGPGTRLTVL.

The V and J genes are TRBV5-1 and TRBJ2-4; a weak D match, TRBD1 (5 bases). The CDR3 is 14 amino acids. Trimming left V 7 bases short and J 1 base short, with 12 bases between. Germline loops: CDR1 SGHRS, CDR2 YFSETQ. The CDR3 sequence: CASQVRAAKNIQYF. The CDR3, as DNA: TGCGCCAGCCAGGTCAGGGCGGCCAAAAACATTCAGTACTTC.

This clonotype was observed a few times. The V call is TRBV20-1, the J call TRBJ1-1, with unresolved D. Per germline, CDR1 DFQATT and CDR2 SNEGSKA (reference sequence). V lost 6 bases and J 8 bases, leaving 10 bases between the germline ends. The CDR3 covers 10 residues. The CDR3 coding sequence is TGCAGTGCGGCCAAGGAAGAAGCTTTCTTT. It codes for CSAAKEEAFF.

V is TRBV6-4 and J is TRBJ2-1; TRBD2 agrees at 7 bases. After removal of 3 bases from V and 9 bases from J, the junction contained 8 bases not matched to a gene. Germline CDR1 and CDR2: MRHNA and SNTAGT. CDR3 length: 14 amino acids. CDR3 in amino acids: CASSEGGSRGEQFF. The DNA of the CDR3 is TGTGCCAGCAGTGAGGGCGGGAGTCGGGGTGAGCAGTTCTTC.

The chain carries TRBV7-2 and TRBJ2-7; D possibly corresponds to TRBD2 (6 bases). The CDR3 has 14 amino acids. CDR1 is SGHTA and CDR2 is FQGNSA in the germline V gene. V lost 5 bases and J 6 bases, leaving 17 bases between the germline ends. The CDR3 loop reads CASSPGLRDREQYF. CDR3 bases: TGTGCCAGCAGCCCGGGACTGAGGGACCGCGAGCAGTACTTC.

This clonotype was detected only once. The chain carries TRBV28 and TRBJ1-2; perhaps TRBD1 as D (5 bases). CDR1 is MDHEN and CDR2 is SYDVKM in the germline V gene. V lost 6 bases to trimming and J lost 4 bases, with 15 bases between them. The CDR3 runs 14 residues. The CDR3 loop reads CASRLTRQIYGYTF. Written as DNA, the CDR3 is TGTGCCAGCAGACTTACCAGACAGATCTATGGCTACACCTTC.

The sample holds a few counts of this clonotype. The chain couples TRBV27 to TRBJ2-5; unclear D gene. The V gene lost 3 bases and the J gene lost 5 bases, with 10 bases spanning the gap. Germline values: CDR1 MNHEY, CDR2 SMNVEV (reference sequence). This CDR3 has 13 amino acids. Here the CDR3 DNA reads TGTGCCAGCAGTTTTCGTTTACGGGAGACCCAGTACTTC. The encoded protein is CASSFRLRETQYF.

The chain joins TRBV6-5 to TRBJ2-1; TRBD2 aligns across 11 bases. The germline CDR1 and CDR2 sequences are MNHEY and SVGAGI. Unmatched junction bases numbered 5, after V lost 2 bases and J lost 8 bases. The CDR3 runs to 15 residues. The CDR3 loop is CASSYDGTSGHEQFF. In DNA form, the CDR3 reads TGTGCCAGCAGTTACGATGGGACTAGCGGCCATGAGCAGTTCTTC.

The chain is built from TRBV20-1 and TRBJ2-1; possibly TRBD2 for D (6 bases). V gave up 5 bases and J gave up 10 bases, with 27 bases separating them. The V gene's germline CDR1 is DFQATT and CDR2 SNEGSKA (reference sequence). The CDR3 contains 16 residues. The CDR3 reads CSAPNERKLLALEQFF. The DNA for the CDR3 is TGCAGTGCTCCTAATGAGAGAAAATTACTAGCCTTGGAGCAGTTCTTC.

This clonotype was observed a few times. The rearrangement uses TRBV2 and TRBJ1-1; no clear D gene. Looked up from germline, CDR1 is SNHLY and CDR2 is FYNNEI. With 4 bases removed from V and 0 bases from J, the gap between germline ends came to 6 bases. The CDR3 is 13 residues long. CDR3 loop: CASSVRLNTEAFF. CDR3 nucleotide sequence: TGTGCCAGCAGTGTTCGGTTGAACACTGAAGCTTTCTTT.